Listed below are T cell receptor beta chains from one sample, sequenced in a study of blood T cell repertoires in COVID-19. Generated by immunoSEQ multiplex PCR, the TCRdb table keeps only in-frame clones and is missing some. The data show 150,000 or so clones, over 65% seen once. The sequencing input was PBMCs or T cells enriched from blood (not recorded which). Receptor source: a woman aged 45-65 years who had recovered from COVID-19. Both conserved end residues are part of each CDR3. A D gene is named only where the DNA matches it firmly. Size values are once, few and many counts, or a class for expanded clones, and some rows have none.

TRBV7-9	TRBJ1-2	-	TRBD1	CASSPGTGEGYTF	TGTGCCAGCAGCCCTGGGACAGGGGAAGGCTACACCTTC
TRBV30	TRBJ2-5	-	TRBD1	CAWSLGPGQKYLQETQYF	TGTGCCTGGAGTTTAGGTCCGGGACAGAAGTACCTACAAGAGACCCAGTACTTC
TRBV4-1	TRBJ1-2	-	-	CASSQEGAGNYGYTF	TGCGCCAGCAGCCAAGAAGGTGCAGGGAACTATGGCTACACCTTC
TRBV9	TRBJ2-3	-	-	CASSSLPGDTQYF	TGTGCCAGCAGTTCACTGCCGGGGGATACGCAGTATTTT
TRBV29-1	TRBJ1-1	-	-	CSGAPDRNTEAFF	TGCAGCGGGGCCCCGGACAGGAACACTGAAGCTTTCTTT
TRBV9	TRBJ2-1	-	TRBD1	CASSLRQGNEQFF	TGTGCCAGCAGCCTGAGACAGGGGAATGAGCAGTTCTTC
TRBV5-6	TRBJ2-2	once	-	CASSRRTDYTGELFF	TGTGCCAGCAGCCGCCGGACAGACTACACCGGGGAGCTGTTTTTT
TRBV11-1	TRBJ2-2	-	-	CASSRHLTTNTGELFF	TGTGCCAGCAGCCGTCACCTCACTACGAACACCGGGGAGCTGTTTTTT
TRBV12-5	TRBJ2-1	once	-	CASGLVGQGRDYEQFF	TGTGCTAGTGGTTTGGTAGGGCAGGGTAGAGATTATGAGCAGTTCTTC
TRBV15	TRBJ1-4	-	-	CATSLDSKDEKLFF	TGTGCCACCAGCCTAGATAGCAAGGATGAAAAACTGTTTTTT
TRBV12-3/TRBV12-4	TRBJ1-1	once	TRBD1	CASSFRGVYEAFF	TGTGCCAGCAGTTTCAGGGGGGTCTATGAAGCTTTCTTT
TRBV28	TRBJ1-5	-	-	CASSPYMKPQHF	TGTGCCAGCAGTCCGTACATGAAGCCCCAGCATTTT
TRBV6-5	TRBJ1-1	-	-	CASSTGTTGNTEAFF	TGTGCCAGCAGTACGGGAACGACGGGGAACACTGAAGCTTTCTTT
TRBV4-1	TRBJ2-3	-	TRBD2	CASSQWVAGADSTDTQYF	TGCGCCAGCAGCCAGTGGGTAGCGGGGGCCGATAGCACAGATACGCAGTATTTT
TRBV9	TRBJ1-2	-	TRBD1	CASSPPQGAAYGYTF	TGTGCCAGCAGCCCACCGCAGGGGGCTGCCTATGGCTACACCTTC
TRBV7-8	TRBJ1-2	-	-	CASSLGAVDGYTF	TGTGCCAGCAGCTTAGGGGCTGTGGATGGCTACACCTTC
TRBV29-1	TRBJ1-1	-	-	CSASKESEAFF	TGCAGCGCCTCAAAAGAGTCTGAAGCTTTCTTT
TRBV7-9	TRBJ2-2	-	TRBD1	CASSPGTGRAGELFF	TGTGCCAGCAGCCCTGGGACAGGGAGGGCCGGGGAGCTGTTTTTT
TRBV19	TRBJ1-1	few	TRBD1	CASTSRGQGGTEAFF	TGTGCCAGTACCTCTCGGGGACAGGGAGGGACTGAAGCTTTCTTT
TRBV6-5	TRBJ1-2	-	-	CASSKDRFLSYGYTF	TGTGCCAGCAGCAAAGACAGGTTCCTATCCTATGGCTACACCTTC